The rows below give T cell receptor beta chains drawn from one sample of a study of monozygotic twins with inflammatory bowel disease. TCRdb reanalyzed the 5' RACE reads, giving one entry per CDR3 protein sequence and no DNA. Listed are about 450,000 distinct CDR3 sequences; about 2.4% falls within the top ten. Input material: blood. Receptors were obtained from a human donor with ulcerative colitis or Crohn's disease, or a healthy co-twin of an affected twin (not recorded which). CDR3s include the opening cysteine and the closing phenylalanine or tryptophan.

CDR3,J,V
CASSFDFSYNEQFF,TRBJ2-1,TRBV28
CATSDPFSGEAFF,TRBJ1-1,TRBV24-1
CASTNRDRRNYGYTF,TRBJ1-2,TRBV7-9
CASSPVTLSSYNEQFF,TRBJ2-1,TRBV7-2
CASSLGWGRNTDTQYF,TRBJ2-3,TRBV7-2
CSARASGLAGPGELFF,TRBJ2-2,TRBV20-1
CSAKASGSSYEQYF,TRBJ2-7,TRBV20-1
CSGGLYGETQYF,TRBJ2-5,TRBV29-1
CASSPQKEGEAFF,TRBJ1-1,TRBV3-1
CASSPRPGRTDTQYF,TRBJ2-3,TRBV7-2
CASSLGKAQDTQYF,TRBJ2-5,TRBV5-6
CASSYGTVTEAFF,TRBJ1-1,TRBV7-2
CASSWDRADEQFF,TRBJ2-1,TRBV7-2
CASSSDRGPSAALHF,TRBJ1-6,TRBV5-1